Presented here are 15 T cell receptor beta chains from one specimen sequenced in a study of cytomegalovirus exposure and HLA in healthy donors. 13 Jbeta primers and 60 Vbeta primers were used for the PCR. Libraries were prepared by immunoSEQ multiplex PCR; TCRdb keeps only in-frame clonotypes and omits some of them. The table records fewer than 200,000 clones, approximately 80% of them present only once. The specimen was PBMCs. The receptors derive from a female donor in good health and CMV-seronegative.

CDR3 nucleotides: TGTGCCACCAGCGCGGACAGGGGGCCGTACACCGGGGAGCTGTTTTTT. It is translated as CATSADRGPYTGELFF. This rearrangement joins TRBV15 to TRBJ2-2, with TRBD1 matching over 11 bases. V shed 5 bases and J 3 bases; nucleotides not matched to a gene: 5. Germline lookup yields CDR1 LNHNV and CDR2 YYDKDF (reference sequence). This CDR3 region has 16 residues.

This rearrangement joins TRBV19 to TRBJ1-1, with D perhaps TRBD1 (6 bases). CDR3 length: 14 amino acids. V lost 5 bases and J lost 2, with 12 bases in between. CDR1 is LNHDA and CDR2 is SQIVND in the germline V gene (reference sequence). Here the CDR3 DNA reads TGTGCCAGTAGTGGCCTACAGGGAAACACTGAAGCTTTCTTT. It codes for CASSGLQGNTEAFF.

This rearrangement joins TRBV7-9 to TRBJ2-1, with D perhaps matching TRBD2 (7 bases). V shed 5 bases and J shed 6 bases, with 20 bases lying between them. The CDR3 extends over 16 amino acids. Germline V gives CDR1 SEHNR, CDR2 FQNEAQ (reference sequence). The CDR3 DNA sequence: TGTGCCAGCAGCAAATGGGGGGGCCTCGCCGGCAATGAGCAGTTCTTC. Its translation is CASSKWGGLAGNEQFF. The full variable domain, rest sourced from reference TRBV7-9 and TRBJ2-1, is DTGVSQNPRHKITKRGQNVTFRCDPISEHNRLYWYRQTLGQGPEFLTYFQNEAQLEKSRLLSDRFSAERPKGSFSTLEIQRTEQGDSAMYLCASSKWGGLAGNEQFFGPGTRLTVL.

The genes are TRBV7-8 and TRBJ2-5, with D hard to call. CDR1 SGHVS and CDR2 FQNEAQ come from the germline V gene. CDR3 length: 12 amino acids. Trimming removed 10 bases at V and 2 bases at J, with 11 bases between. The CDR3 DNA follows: TGTGCCACGGCTAGAGATCAAGAGACCCAGTACTTC. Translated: CATARDQETQYF.

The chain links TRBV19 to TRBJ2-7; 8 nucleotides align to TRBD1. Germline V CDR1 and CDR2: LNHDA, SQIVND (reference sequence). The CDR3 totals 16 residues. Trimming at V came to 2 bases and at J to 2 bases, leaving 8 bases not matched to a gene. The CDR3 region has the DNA TGTGCCAGTAGTATAAAGTCGCCCAGGGGGCCCTACGAGCAGTACTTC. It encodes CASSIKSPRGPYEQYF.

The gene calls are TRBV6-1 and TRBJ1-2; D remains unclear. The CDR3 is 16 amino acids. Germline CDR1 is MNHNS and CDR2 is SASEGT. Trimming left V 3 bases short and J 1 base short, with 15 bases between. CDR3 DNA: TGTGCCAGCAGTGATTGGCCAACCGGCGGTAACTATGGCTACACCTTC. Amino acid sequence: CASSDWPTGGNYGYTF.

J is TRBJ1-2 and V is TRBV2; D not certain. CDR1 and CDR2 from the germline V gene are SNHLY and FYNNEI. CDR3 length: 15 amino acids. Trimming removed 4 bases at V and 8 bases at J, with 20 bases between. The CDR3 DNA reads TGTGCCAGCAGTGTCCCGGAGTTAACCCGATGGGGCTACACCTTC. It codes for CASSVPELTRWGYTF.

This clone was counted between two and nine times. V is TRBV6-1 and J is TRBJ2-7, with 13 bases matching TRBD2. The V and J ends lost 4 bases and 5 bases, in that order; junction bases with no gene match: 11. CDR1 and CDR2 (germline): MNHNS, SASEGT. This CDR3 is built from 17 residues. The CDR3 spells CASSVRTSGSLFHEQYF. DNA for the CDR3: TGTGCCAGCAGTGTCCGGACTAGCGGGAGTTTGTTCCACGAGCAGTACTTC.

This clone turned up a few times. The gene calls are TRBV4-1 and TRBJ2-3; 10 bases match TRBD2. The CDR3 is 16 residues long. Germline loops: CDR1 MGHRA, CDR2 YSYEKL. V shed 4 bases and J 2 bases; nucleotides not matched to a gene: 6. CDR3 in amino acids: CASSRTSGPPTDTQYF. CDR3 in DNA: TGCGCCAGCAGCCGGACTAGCGGCCCACCCACAGATACGCAGTATTTT.

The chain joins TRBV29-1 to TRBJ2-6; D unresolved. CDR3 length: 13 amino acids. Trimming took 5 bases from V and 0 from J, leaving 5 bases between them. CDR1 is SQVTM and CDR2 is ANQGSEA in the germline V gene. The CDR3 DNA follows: TGCAGCGTTTTTATCTCTGGGGCCAACGTCCTGACTTTC. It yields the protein CSVFISGANVLTF.

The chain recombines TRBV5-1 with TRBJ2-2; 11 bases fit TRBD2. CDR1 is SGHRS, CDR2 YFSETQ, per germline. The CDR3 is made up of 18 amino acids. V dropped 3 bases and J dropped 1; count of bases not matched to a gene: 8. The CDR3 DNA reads TGCGCCAGCAGCTGGGGACTAGCGGCAATGAAGAACACCGGGGAGCTGTTTTTT. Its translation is CASSWGLAAMKNTGELFF.

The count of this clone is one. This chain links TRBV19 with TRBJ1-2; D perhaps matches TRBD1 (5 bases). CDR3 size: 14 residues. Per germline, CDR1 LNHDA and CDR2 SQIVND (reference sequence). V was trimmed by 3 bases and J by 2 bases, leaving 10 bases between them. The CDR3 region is CASSMGLGNYGYTF. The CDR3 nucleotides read TGTGCCAGTAGTATGGGACTGGGAAACTATGGCTACACCTTC.

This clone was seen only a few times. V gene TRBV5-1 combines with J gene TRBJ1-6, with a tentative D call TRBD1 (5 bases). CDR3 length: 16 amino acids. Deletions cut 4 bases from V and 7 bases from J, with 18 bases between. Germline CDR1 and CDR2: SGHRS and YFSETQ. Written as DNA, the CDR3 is TGCGCCAGCAGCGCGGTAGTGGAGGGGAAGAATTCACCCCTCCACTTT. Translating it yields CASSAVVEGKNSPLHF.

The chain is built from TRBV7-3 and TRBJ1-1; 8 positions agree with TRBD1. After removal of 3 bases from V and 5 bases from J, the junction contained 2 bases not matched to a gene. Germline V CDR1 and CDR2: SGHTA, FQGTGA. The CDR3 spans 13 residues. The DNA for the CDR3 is TGTGCCAGCAGCTTGACAGGGGTGACTGAAGCTTTCTTT. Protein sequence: CASSLTGVTEAFF. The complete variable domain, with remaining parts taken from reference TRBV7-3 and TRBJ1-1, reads GAGVSQTPSNKVTEKGKYVELRCDPISGHTALYWYRQSLGQGPEFLIYFQGTGAADDSGLPNDRFFAVRPEGSVSTLKIQRTERGDSAVYLCASSLTGVTEAFFGQGTRLTVV.

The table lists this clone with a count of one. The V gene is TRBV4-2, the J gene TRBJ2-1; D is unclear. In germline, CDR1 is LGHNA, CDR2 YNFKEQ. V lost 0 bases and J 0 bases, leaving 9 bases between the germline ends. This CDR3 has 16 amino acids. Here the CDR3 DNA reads TGTGCCAGCAGCCAAGATGCCTACAGCTCCTACAATGAGCAGTTCTTC. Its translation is CASSQDAYSSYNEQFF.